The TCR beta chain under discussion was sequenced for a study of blood T cell repertoires in COVID-19. Cohorts were determined from participant-reported clinical history. Donors in Cohort 3 counted as recovered after two negative PCRs, clearance, or symptom resolution. Original methodology: Cell counts per sample came from amplifying reference gene primers. Only in-frame clones appear in the TCRdb table, and some are missing; sequencing was by immunoSEQ multiplex PCR. Clone size and V and J calls were adopted from that table, with D and trimming inferred from the DNA. This sample has approximately 490,000 clones, with about nine tenths found just once. V was clipped by 0 bases and J by 4 bases; unmatched bases: 11. In germline, CDR1 is MGHRA, CDR2 YSYEKL. This CDR3 comprises 18 residues.

The genes are TRBV4-1 and TRBJ2-5, with TRBD2 identical over 10 bases. This clonotype originated in a woman aged 18 to 35 who had recovered from COVID-19. Sample: PBMCs or T cells enriched from blood (not recorded which). The CDR3 region has the DNA TGCGCCAGCAGCCAAGATGCTAGCGGGGGTTTATATGGAGAGACCCAGTACTTC. This codes for CASSQDASGGLYGETQYF.